This T cell receptor beta chain appears in the sequencing data of a study of blood T cell repertoires in COVID-19. As for the study in general: Sources were T cells, B-cell-depleted T cells, or PBMCs; the material itself was cDNA or gDNA.

Only in-frame clones appear in the TCRdb table, and some are missing; sequencing was by immunoSEQ multiplex PCR. The sample has 250,000 or so clones; around nine tenths are singletons. CDR3 size: 15 residues. CDR1 is MDHEN, CDR2 SYDVKM, per germline. The V segment lost 4 bases and the J segment 4 bases; nucleotides outside the gene matches: 10. The source is a woman between 35 and 50 years old who had recovered from COVID-19. Material: peripheral blood. The V and J genes are TRBV28 and TRBJ2-7; 7 bases match TRBD1. The CDR3 loop reads CASSSTGRRTYEQYF. The CDR3 nucleotides read TGTGCCAGCAGTTCGACAGGGAGACGTACTTACGAGCAGTACTTC.